This paragraph covers one T cell receptor beta chain sequence. Its antigen is not known. This entry comes from a study of CD8 T cells in ankylosing spondylitis. The authors made TCR beta libraries by quantitative 5'-RACE with molecular barcodes. Each CDR3 protein is one row after TCRdb ran MiXCR on the 5' RACE reads. Of 300,000 to 350,000 distinct CDR3 sequences listed, 14% to 15% are singletons. Whole-study results and caveats: Clones linked to disease, bearing a CD8+ phenotype, were relatively rare in peripheral blood. In ankylosing spondylitis patients, matched synovial fluid reportedly showed significant enrichment of disease-linked clones. In the blood and synovial fluid of reactive arthritis, some motif variants had been previously reported.

Sequencing was done on a sample of blood, either unsorted or a sorted T cell fraction (not recorded which). The TCR comes from a male donor with ankylosing spondylitis or in good health (not recorded which).

The CDR3 reads CASSLGTSGTASYEQYF. DNA of the CDR3: TGTGCCAGCAGTTTAGGGACTAGCGGGACCGCCAGTTACGAGCAGTACTTC. This chain joins TRBV12-3 or TRBV12-4 and TRBJ2-7; TRBD2 matches at 12 bases. Losses at the gene ends were 1 base for V and 4 bases for J; bases not matched to a gene: 8. The CDR3 consists of 17 residues.